The 12 T cell receptor beta chains reported below all come from one sample, sequenced in a study of shared clonotypes between healthy human individuals. The method was immunoSEQ multiplex PCR; TCRdb's version includes in-frame clones alone and lacks a portion of them. Of over a million clones listed, 95% to 97% are singletons. What was sequenced was naive CD4+ T cells sorted from blood. Stated subset: CD45RA+ positively selected. These receptors originate from a man aged 25-45 years in good health.

This chain connects TRBV5-5 to TRBJ2-1; the D is unclear. The CDR3 runs to 14 residues. The V and J ends lost 1 base and 4 bases respectively, with 9 bases between them. Germline CDR1 and CDR2: SGHKS and YYEKEE (reference sequence). CDR3 in amino acids: CASSLLGGYNEQFF. CDR3 sequence (DNA): TGTGCCAGCAGCTTGCTTGGTGGATACAATGAGCAGTTCTTC. Drawing the rest from reference TRBV5-5 and TRBJ2-1, the complete variable domain is DAGVTQSPTHLIKTRGQQVTLRCSPISGHKSVSWYQQVLGQGPQFIFQYYEKEERGRGNFPDRFSARQFPNYSSELNVNALLLGDSALYLCASSLLGGYNEQFFGPGTRLTVL.

The rearrangement uses TRBV19 and TRBJ2-3; 12 bases agree with TRBD2. CDR3 length equals 16 residues. The V gene's germline CDR1 is LNHDA and CDR2 SQIVND (reference sequence). V shed 4 bases and J 4 bases; nucleotides not matched to a gene: 6. Here the CDR3 reads CASSKTSGRWADTQYF. Here the CDR3 DNA reads TGTGCCAGTAGTAAGACTAGCGGGAGATGGGCAGATACGCAGTATTTT.

The rearrangement joins TRBV28 to TRBJ1-2, with a tentative D call TRBD1 (6 bases). Trimming left V 6 bases short and J 8 bases short, with 16 bases between. The CDR3 has 13 residues. Germline CDR1 reads MDHEN; CDR2 reads SYDVKM. The CDR3 loop is CASSFGGRMGYTF. The CDR3 DNA sequence: TGTGCCAGCAGCTTTGGGGGCCGAATGGGCTACACCTTC.

This rearrangement joins TRBV7-9 to TRBJ1-1, with a tentative D call TRBD1 (5 bases). The CDR3 consists of 13 residues. Germline CDR1 is SEHNR and CDR2 is FQNEAQ (reference sequence). Trimming pared 4 bases from V and 6 bases from J, leaving 12 bases between. The CDR3 spells CASSSAGLAEAFF. The DNA for the CDR3 is TGTGCCAGCAGCTCCGCGGGGCTCGCTGAAGCTTTCTTT.

The V call is TRBV2, the J call TRBJ1-2; TRBD1 aligns across 11 bases. The CDR3 consists of 14 residues. V was pared by 5 bases and J by 7 bases, with 6 bases of the junction left unmatched. Germline V gives CDR1 SNHLY, CDR2 FYNNEI. CDR3 in DNA: TGTGCCAGCAGTCAGGACAGGGGGCAGGGTGGCTACACCTTC. This gives the protein CASSQDRGQGGYTF.

This chain uses TRBV19 with TRBJ1-1; D unresolved. V was pared by 3 bases and J by 0 bases, with 2 bases between. Per the germline V gene, CDR1 is LNHDA and CDR2 is SQIVND (reference sequence). This CDR3 region has 12 residues. CDR3 nucleotide sequence: TGTGCCAGTAGTATGTTGAACACTGAAGCTTTCTTT. The encoded protein is CASSMLNTEAFF.

The chain links TRBV11-2 to TRBJ2-7; weak D call: TRBD2 (6 bases). Trimming took 2 bases from V and 4 from J, leaving 18 bases between them. This CDR3 is 16 amino acids long. CDR1 is SGHAT, CDR2 FQNNGV, per germline. CDR3 protein: CASSLSFDRGSYEQYF. The CDR3 DNA sequence: TGTGCCAGCAGCTTAAGCTTCGACCGGGGGAGTTACGAGCAGTACTTC.

The V gene is TRBV5-1, the J gene TRBJ2-7; 9 bases map to TRBD1. The CDR3 sequence is 17 residues long. V dropped 4 bases and J dropped 7; count of bases not matched to a gene: 18. The germline V gene has CDR1 SGHRS and CDR2 YFSETQ. The DNA for the CDR3 is TGCGCCAGCAGCCCGCTGCGGACAGGGGCCCTCTATAAAGAGCAGTACTTC. It codes for CASSPLRTGALYKEQYF.

The V call is TRBV10-3, the J call TRBJ2-6; the D call may be TRBD1 or TRBD2 (6 bases each). The CDR3 loop spans 16 amino acids. Per the germline V gene, CDR1 is ENHRY and CDR2 is SYGVKD. Trimming removed 4 bases at V and 2 bases at J, with 12 bases between. The CDR3 reads CAISVAGGAGANVLTF. As DNA, the CDR3 is TGTGCCATCAGTGTCGCCGGGGGCGCTGGGGCCAACGTCCTGACTTTC.

The genes are TRBV7-3 and TRBJ1-1, with 9 bases lining up with TRBD1. With V trimmed by 5 bases and J by 1 base, 5 bases remained unmatched. CDR1 is SGHTA, CDR2 FQGTGA, per germline. The CDR3 is 15 residues long. The CDR3 DNA reads as TGTGCCAGCAGCGTTGGACAGGGGAGGAACACTGAAGCTTTCTTT. Translated: CASSVGQGRNTEAFF. The complete variable domain, with remaining parts taken from reference TRBV7-3 and TRBJ1-1, reads GAGVSQTPSNKVTEKGKYVELRCDPISGHTALYWYRQSLGQGPEFLIYFQGTGAADDSGLPNDRFFAVRPEGSVSTLKIQRTERGDSAVYLCASSVGQGRNTEAFFGQGTRLTVV.

This chain uses TRBV29-1 with TRBJ1-5; maybe TRBD1 (5 bases). The V and J ends lost 5 bases and 3 bases respectively, with 8 bases between them. Per the germline V gene, CDR1 is SQVTM and CDR2 is ANQGSEA. The CDR3 is made up of 12 amino acids. The CDR3: CSVRQNNQPQHF. DNA of the CDR3: TGCAGCGTTAGACAGAACAATCAGCCCCAGCATTTT.

The rearrangement uses TRBV25-1 and TRBJ2-2, with D perhaps TRBD2 (5 bases). V lost 0 bases and J 5 bases, leaving 10 bases between the germline ends. CDR3 length: 15 amino acids. The V gene's germline CDR1 is MGHDK and CDR2 SYGVNS. CDR3 coding DNA: TGTGCCAGCAGTGAATATACTAGAGGGACCGGGGAGCTGTTTTTT. Its translation: CASSEYTRGTGELFF.